This record looks at one TCR beta chain sequence and its context. Its target is not known. This CDR3 has 17 residues. After removal of 2 bases from V and 2 bases from J, the junction contained 11 bases not matched to a gene. Looked up from germline, CDR1 is SGHKS and CDR2 is YYEKEE (reference sequence). This sample is part of a study of lymphopenia after photon versus proton radiotherapy. The study's findings and limits: Survival link was tested only in deceased patients; proton benefit remains a possibility. In patients who died, overall survival fell as post-nadir TCR diversity dropped more. Photon-treated patients lost naive T cells and TCR diversity; proton-treated stayed stable. Post-nadir diversity loss with photons came from oligoclonal expansion, particularly CD8+ Temra cells.

Using immunoSEQ multiplex PCR, the repertoire was profiled, and TCRdb retains in-frame clones only, with some absent. The repertoire holds some 41,000 clones, more than 75% seen once, with approximately 2.9% in the top ten. Sample: peripheral blood, taken from a patient treated with photon-based radiotherapy. This chain uses TRBV5-5 with TRBJ2-5; 8 bases fit TRBD1. This sequence was found in a man between 45 and 60 years old with gastric cancer. The CDR3 nucleotides are TGTGCCAGCAGCTTAGTGCGGTTAGACAGGGGACAAGAGACCCAGTACTTC. Amino acid sequence: CASSLVRLDRGQETQYF.